Listed below are T cell receptor beta chains from one sample, sequenced in a study of T-cell reconstitution after alpha-beta-depleted transplantation in children. TCRdb reanalysed the PCR reads using MiXCR and keeps one entry per CDR3 protein. The table lists 200,000 to 250,000 distinct CDR3 sequences, approximately 6.9% of them singletons. This specimen was PBMCs, taken before TCRalphabeta/CD19-depleted stem cell transplant. The source of these receptors is a boy younger than 10 with acute lymphoblastic leukemia, due to receive a stem cell transplant. The CDR3 runs from the conserved cysteine through the conserved F or W. A D gene is named only where the DNA matches it firmly. Only some rows state a clone size, as once, few, many or a class for expanded clones.

CDR3 length	clone size	D gene	V gene	J gene	CDR3 protein	CDR3 DNA
19	few	TRBD2	TRBV7-7	TRBJ2-2	CASSPLPGLAGGNTGELFF	TGTGCCAGCAGCCCTCTACCGGGACTAGCGGGGGGGAACACCGGGGAGCTGTTTTTT
12	many	-	TRBV28	TRBJ2-1	CATTRGADEQSF	TGTGCCACCACGAGGGGTGCAGATGAGCAGTCCTTC
14	many	-	TRBV28	TRBJ1-5	CASSPRARNQPQHF	TGTGCCAGCAGTCCGCGCGCTCGCAATCAGCCCCAGCATTTT
12	-	-	TRBV20-1	TRBJ1-1	CSAQREIWGAFF	TGCAGTGCTCAGAGGGAGATCTGGGGAGCTTTCTTT
16	-	-	TRBV5-4	TRBJ1-5	CASSLYPTGSNQPQHF	TGTGCCAGCAGCTTGTATCCAACAGGATCAAATCAGCCCCAGCATTTT
14	few	-	TRBV28	TRBJ2-1	CASSLGTENNEQFF	TGTGCCAGCAGTCTCGGGACTGAAAACAATGAGCAGTTCTTC
14	many	-	TRBV15	TRBJ2-2	CATRGQSGTGELFF	TGTGCCACCAGAGGTCAGTCCGGGACCGGGGAGCTGTTTTTT
12	many	-	TRBV4-3	TRBJ2-2	CASSQEDGELFF	TGCGCCAGCAGCCAAGAAGACGGGGAGCTGTTTTTT
15	many	TRBD2	TRBV6-1	TRBJ2-3	CASSISGSGTDTQYF	TGTGCCAGCAGTATTAGCGGGAGTGGCACAGATACGCAGTATTTT
14	many	TRBD1	TRBV5-1	TRBJ1-1	CASSTLTGGTEAFF	TGCGCCAGCAGCACCCTGACAGGGGGCACTGAAGCTTTCTTT
10	many	-	TRBV20-1	TRBJ2-3	CSVGEDTQYF	TGCAGTGTAGGTGAAGATACGCAGTATTTT
16	many	TRBD2	TRBV5-1	TRBJ2-5	CASSLAGGGSQETQYF	TGCGCCAGCAGCTTGGCTGGCGGGGGGTCCCAAGAGACCCAGTACTTC
15	many	-	TRBV28	TRBJ1-1	CASSLTPFRDTEAFF	TGTGCCAGCAGTTTAACCCCATTCAGGGACACTGAAGCTTTCTTT
15	few	-	TRBV5-8	TRBJ2-5	CASSLAAPIGGTQYF	TGTGCCAGCAGCTTGGCGGCGCCCATCGGGGGGACCCAGTACTTC
17	-	-	TRBV28	TRBJ2-7	CASTSLVQRTVAYEQYF	TGTGCCAGCACTTCTCTGGTACAAAGGACAGTAGCCTACGAGCAGTACTTC
16	few	-	TRBV28	TRBJ1-4	CASSLHSRGPGEKLFF	TGTGCCAGCAGTTTACACTCACGGGGCCCCGGTGAAAAACTGTTTTTT
14	-	-	TRBV11-2	TRBJ2-5	CASSSPGHQETQYF	TGTGCCAGCAGCTCTCCGGGTCACCAAGAGACCCAGTACTTC
13	few	-	TRBV6-2/TRBV6-3	TRBJ2-7	CASSYTLTYEQYF	TGTGCCAGCAGTTACACATTGACCTACGAGCAGTACTTC
17	many	TRBD2	TRBV20-1	TRBJ2-1	CSAERGTSGKNTNEQFF	TGCAGTGCGGAAAGGGGGACTAGCGGGAAGAATACCAATGAGCAGTTCTTC
16	many	-	TRBV3-1	TRBJ2-1	CASSPGQTNSYNEQFF	TGTGCCAGCAGCCCAGGACAGACAAACTCCTACAATGAGCAGTTCTTC
16	few	-	TRBV18	TRBJ1-4	CASSPPGGSGGEKLFF	TGTGCCAGCTCACCACCGGGCGGTTCAGGCGGGGAAAAACTGTTTTTT
14	many	-	TRBV6-5	TRBJ2-3	CASSYGQGGYTQYF	TGTGCCAGCAGTTACGGGCAGGGCGGTTATACGCAGTATTTT
14	many	TRBD2	TRBV2	TRBJ2-2	CATLGLAGPGELFF	TGTGCCACCCTCGGACTAGCGGGTCCCGGGGAGCTGTTTTTT